Each of the 21 T cell receptor beta chains below was sequenced from the same sample in a study of CD8 T cells in Susac syndrome. Random hexamers were used to reverse transcribe roughly 0.45 to 1 ug of RNA. From the immunoSEQ multiplex PCR reads, TCRdb called clonotypes with MiXCR, one entry per CDR3 protein. This table has over 95,000 distinct CDR3 sequences, about nine tenths appearing once. The source material was CD8+ T cells from PBMCs. These TCRs come from a human donor in good health.

This chain links TRBV7-9 with TRBJ2-7; 9 bases match TRBD1. There are 15 residues in the CDR3. V was pared by 1 base and J by 3 bases, with 4 bases of the junction left unmatched. Germline CDR1 is SEHNR and CDR2 is FQNEAQ (reference sequence). CDR3 DNA sequence: TGTGCCAGCAGCTTAGATCGGACAGGGGTCTACGAGCAGTACTTC. Translated, it gives CASSLDRTGVYEQYF.

The rearrangement links TRBV6-2 or TRBV6-3 to TRBJ1-1; TRBD1 might be the D (5 bases). The germline V gene encodes CDR1 MNHEY and CDR2 SVGEGT. The CDR3 runs 13 residues. V lost 4 bases and J 2 bases, leaving 8 bases between the germline ends. CDR3 sequence reads: CASSWGSNTEAFF. The CDR3 coding sequence is TGTGCCAGCAGTTGGGGGTCCAACACTGAAGCTTTCTTT.

The chain has TRBV7-2 and TRBJ1-2; the D is unclear. The germline CDR1 and CDR2 sequences are SGHTA and FQGNSA. V was pared by 1 base and J by 0 bases, with 15 bases between. The CDR3 length is 17 residues. CDR3 nucleotide sequence: TGTGCCAGCAGCTTAGGGGCCGGGTCGAGGGCTAACTATGGCTACACCTTC. The encoded protein is CASSLGAGSRANYGYTF. Filled out from reference TRBV7-2 and TRBJ1-2, the complete variable domain reads GAGVSQSPSNKVTEKGKDVELRCDPISGHTALYWYRQSLGQGLEFLIYFQGNSAPDKSGLPSDRFSAERTGGSVSTLTIQRTQQEDSAVYLCASSLGAGSRANYGYTFGSGTRLTVV.

The V call is TRBV7-2, the J call TRBJ2-7; TRBD1 might be the D (6 bases). The CDR3 loop spans 13 amino acids. V was shortened by 5 bases and J by 0 bases, with 8 bases between the two germline ends. Germline V gene data show CDR1 as SGHTA and CDR2 as FQGNSA. The DNA for the CDR3 is TGTGCCAGCAGCCGGGACATCTCCTACGAGCAGTACTTC. This translates into CASSRDISYEQYF.

Here the CDR3 DNA reads TGTGCCAGCAGTTACGCCAGGGGGCCGGATGAAAAACTGTTTTTT. Translation gives CASSYARGPDEKLFF. The chain uses TRBV6-2 or TRBV6-3 and TRBJ1-4, with 8 bases matching TRBD1. V lost 2 bases, J lost 6 bases, and 5 bases stayed unmatched. The CDR3 contains 15 residues. CDR1 MNHEY and CDR2 SVGEGT come from the germline V gene.

V usage is TRBV24-1 and J usage is TRBJ2-2; the D is unclear. This CDR3 is 15 amino acids long. The germline CDR1 and CDR2 sequences are KGHDR and SFDVKD. Trimming removed 6 bases at V and 0 bases at J, with 10 bases between. The chain's CDR3 is CATSQAGANTGELFF. The DNA of the CDR3 is TGTGCCACCAGTCAGGCAGGTGCGAACACCGGGGAGCTGTTTTTT.

The gene calls are TRBV3-1 and TRBJ1-2; D uncertain. CDR1 LGHDT and CDR2 YNNKEL come from the germline V gene (reference sequence). The CDR3 sequence is 14 residues long. Trimming removed 0 bases from V and 4 bases from J, with 9 bases in between. CDR3 amino acids: CASSQDAAGYGYTF. CDR3 in DNA: TGTGCCAGCAGCCAAGATGCCGCAGGCTATGGCTACACCTTC. The full variable domain, rest sourced from reference TRBV3-1 and TRBJ1-2, is DTAVSQTPKYLVTQMGNDKSIKCEQNLGHDTMYWYKQDSKKFLKIMFSYNNKELIINETVPNRFSPKSPDKAHLNLHINSLELGDSAVYFCASSQDAAGYGYTFGSGTRLTVV.

The rearrangement joins TRBV20-1 to TRBJ2-7; D is undetermined. Trimming shortened V by 6 bases and J by 11 bases, and 17 bases separated the two germline ends. Germline lookup yields CDR1 DFQATT and CDR2 SNEGSKA (reference sequence). The CDR3 has 11 amino acids. The CDR3 DNA is TGCAGTGCCAGGCAAGGCCGTGGGGAGTACTTC. Translated: CSARQGRGEYF.

This clonotype has just a few counts. The V gene is TRBV20-1, the J gene TRBJ2-1, with TRBD2 identical over 13 bases. In germline, CDR1 is DFQATT, CDR2 SNEGSKA (reference sequence). The CDR3 consists of 15 residues. The V and J ends lost 5 bases and 7 bases, in that order; junction bases with no gene match: 8. In DNA, the CDR3 is TGCAGTGCTGACGGACTAGCGGGAGTAGGGAATGAGCAGTTCTTC. Protein: CSADGLAGVGNEQFF.

The V gene is TRBV6-1, the J gene TRBJ1-5, with TRBD1 matching 8 bases. Germline V gene lookup returns CDR1 MNHNS and CDR2 SASEGT. This CDR3 has 17 residues. V shed 6 bases, J shed 1 base, and the junction held 11 bases outside the gene matches. The CDR3 loop reads CASRQNTGTGSNQPQHF. In DNA, the CDR3 is TGTGCCAGCAGACAAAATACCGGGACAGGCAGCAATCAGCCCCAGCATTTT.

The chain uses TRBV6-5 and TRBJ1-1; tentatively, D is TRBD1 (6 bases). From germline, CDR1 is MNHEY and CDR2 SVGAGI. Trimming pared 6 bases from V and 0 bases from J, leaving 8 bases between. This CDR3 contains 13 residues. CDR3 sequence: CASRNRVNTEAFF. The CDR3 DNA follows: TGTGCCAGCAGGAACAGGGTGAACACTGAAGCTTTCTTT.

This chain connects TRBV3-1 to TRBJ2-1; D might be TRBD1 (5 bases). Germline loops: CDR1 LGHDT, CDR2 YNNKEL (reference sequence). With 0 bases removed from V and 10 bases from J, the gap between germline ends came to 10 bases. This CDR3 contains 13 residues. Here the CDR3 reads CASSQDLHREQFF. In nucleotides, the CDR3 is TGTGCCAGCAGCCAAGATCTCCACAGGGAGCAGTTCTTC.

The chain recombines TRBV3-1 with TRBJ1-3, with 7 positions matching TRBD1. Trimming removed 1 base from V and 7 bases from J; junction bases left unmatched: 7. Germline V lookup: CDR1 LGHDT, CDR2 YNNKEL (reference sequence). The CDR3 is 15 residues long. The CDR3 sequence is CASSQAPGGRNTIYF. CDR3 bases: TGTGCCAGCAGCCAAGCCCCAGGGGGTAGGAACACCATATATTTT.

The chain couples TRBV7-9 to TRBJ1-6, with D unresolved. Germline assignment: CDR1 SEHNR and CDR2 FQNEAQ (reference sequence). This CDR3 region has 16 residues. Trimming pared 5 bases from V and 9 bases from J, leaving 20 bases between. CDR3 sequence reads: CASSLLGFRGASPLHF. CDR3 bases: TGTGCCAGCAGCCTACTGGGTTTCCGGGGTGCTTCACCCCTCCACTTT.

This chain connects TRBV11-2 to TRBJ1-2; D gene uncertain. Germline V lookup: CDR1 SGHAT, CDR2 FQNNGV. V was shortened by 1 base and J by 8 bases, with 11 bases between the two germline ends. The CDR3 runs to 13 residues. The CDR3 loop reads CASSLAGGGGYTF. The CDR3 nucleotides read TGTGCCAGCAGCTTAGCTGGAGGCGGGGGCTACACCTTC.

The CDR3 loop is CASSLGSRPGELFF. CDR3 bases: TGTGCCAGCAGCTTGGGGTCGAGACCCGGGGAGCTGTTTTTT. V is TRBV5-4 and J is TRBJ2-2; unclear D gene. The CDR3 length is 14 residues. The germline V and J ends were trimmed by 0 bases and 6 bases, with 9 bases remaining between them. From germline, CDR1 is SGHNT and CDR2 YYREEE (reference sequence).

The rearrangement joins TRBV10-1 to TRBJ2-7; a possible D gene is TRBD2 (6 bases). This CDR3 has 11 residues. From germline, CDR1 is WNHNN and CDR2 SYGVQD (reference sequence). V lost 9 bases and J lost 7, with 13 bases in between. This chain's CDR3 is CARAGTDEQYF. CDR3 nucleotides: TGCGCCAGGGCCGGGACTGATGAGCAGTACTTC.

The rearrangement links TRBV25-1 to TRBJ2-4; 7 bases fit TRBD2. Unmatched junction bases numbered 10, after V lost 0 bases and J lost 11 bases. The germline V gene encodes CDR1 MGHDK and CDR2 SYGVNS. This CDR3 region has 15 residues. The CDR3 here is CASSEYGTRGGFQYF. The CDR3, as DNA: TGTGCCAGCAGTGAATATGGGACCCGCGGGGGATTTCAGTACTTC.

This chain connects TRBV20-1 to TRBJ2-7, with D maybe TRBD1 (6 bases). With 0 bases removed from V and 3 bases from J, the gap between germline ends came to 21 bases. The germline CDR1 and CDR2 sequences are DFQATT and SNEGSKA (reference sequence). This CDR3 is built from 17 residues. The CDR3 DNA sequence: TGCAGTGCTAGAGATCAGGGGTCGTTAGGGGCTGGCTACGAGCAGTACTTC. This encodes CSARDQGSLGAGYEQYF.

The chain uses TRBV20-1 and TRBJ1-5; no clear D. V was cut by 6 bases and J by 7 bases, with 13 bases left in between. The CDR3 is 12 residues long. CDR1 and CDR2 (germline): DFQATT, SNEGSKA (reference sequence). The CDR3 DNA is TGCAGTGCCCAGACCGGAGGCCAGCCCCAGCATTTT. This codes for CSAQTGGQPQHF.

This chain links TRBV4-2 with TRBJ2-1, with 11 bases matching TRBD2. Germline V gives CDR1 LGHNA, CDR2 YNFKEQ. The CDR3 is 15 residues long. J lost 9 bases, V lost 5 bases, and 9 bases had no gene match. The CDR3 bases are TGTGCCAGCAGCTTAGCACTAGCGGGAGCGGGTGAGCAGTTCTTC. This gives the protein CASSLALAGAGEQFF.